Shown below are 30 T cell receptor beta chains from a single sample sequenced in a study of long-term antiretroviral therapy in people with HIV. At the survey level, the v3.0 immunoSEQ assay was run. Sequencing used immunoSEQ multiplex PCR; TCRdb keeps in-frame clones, though not all of them. Seen here are approximately 15,000 clones, around 89% observed once, and the top ten hold 10% to 15%. The specimen comprised unsorted PBMCs, sampled 6.9 years after starting antiretroviral therapy. The receptors were gathered from a man in his fifties or sixties with HIV.

The chain combines TRBV5-1 with TRBJ2-1; D call uncertain. The CDR3 spans 12 residues. Trimming stripped 1 base from V and 7 bases from J, with 6 bases between. CDR1 is SGHRS, CDR2 YFSETQ, per germline. CDR3 in amino acids: CASSLQGNEQFF. The CDR3 bases are TGCGCCAGCAGCTTGCAAGGGAATGAGCAGTTCTTC.

This chain connects TRBV28 to TRBJ1-1; a weak D match, TRBD1 (5 bases). The V and J ends lost 7 bases and 3 bases respectively, with 15 bases between them. The CDR3 totals 14 residues. Per the germline V gene, CDR1 is MDHEN and CDR2 is SYDVKM. In DNA, the CDR3 is TGTGCCAGCATGGGCAGGGTATCGGACACTGAAGCTTTCTTT. It translates to CASMGRVSDTEAFF.

The chain carries TRBV28 and TRBJ2-2, with 7 bases fitting TRBD1. The CDR3 is 15 residues long. The junction had 6 bases not matched to a gene; V was cut back by 3 bases and J by 5 bases. Germline loops: CDR1 MDHEN, CDR2 SYDVKM. CDR3 nucleotide sequence: TGTGCCAGCAGTTTCCGACAGGGAAGGACCGGGGAGCTGTTTTTT. Amino acids: CASSFRQGRTGELFF.

CDR3 loop: CASSLDLTGELFF. The DNA for the CDR3 is TGTGCCAGCAGCTTAGACCTCACCGGGGAGCTGTTTTTT. This chain joins TRBV7-6 and TRBJ2-2; D gene unclear. The V end was cut by 1 base, the J end by 4 bases, with 4 bases between. The germline gives CDR1 SGHVS, CDR2 FNYEAQ. The CDR3 has 13 residues.

The V call is TRBV4-3, the J call TRBJ2-7, with D maybe TRBD2 (6 bases). Germline assignment: CDR1 LGHNA and CDR2 YSLEER. The CDR3 is 14 residues long. Trimming took 4 bases from V and 7 from J, leaving 17 bases between them. DNA for the CDR3: TGCGCCAGCAGCCGGGACTCGGTCCCGGGGGAGCAGTACTTC. This gives the protein CASSRDSVPGEQYF.

J is TRBJ2-3 and V is TRBV5-4; TRBD2 agrees at 8 bases. In germline, CDR1 is SGHNT, CDR2 YYREEE (reference sequence). J gave up 7 bases and V 1 base, and 8 bases lay outside the gene matches. This CDR3 spans 15 amino acids. The chain's CDR3 is CASSLTSGSQNTQYF. The CDR3 DNA reads as TGTGCCAGCAGCTTGACTAGCGGCTCACAGAATACGCAGTATTTT.

The J gene is TRBJ1-3, the V gene TRBV27; 9 nucleotides agree with TRBD1. Per the germline V gene, CDR1 is MNHEY and CDR2 is SMNVEV (reference sequence). The CDR3 is 13 amino acids. V lost 6 bases to trimming and J lost 8 bases; unmatched junction nucleotides: 5. This CDR3 is CASRGTGSYTIYF. The CDR3 DNA reads TGTGCCAGCAGAGGGACAGGGTCATACACCATATATTTT.

V usage is TRBV6-4 and J usage is TRBJ2-1; no definite D call. Germline assignment: CDR1 MRHNA and CDR2 SNTAGT. Trimming pared 0 bases from V and 10 bases from J, leaving 10 bases between. The CDR3 sequence is 13 residues long. For the CDR3, the DNA is TGTGCCAGCAGTGACTCGACCCCAGGCGAGCAGTTCTTC. Translating gives CASSDSTPGEQFF.

The J gene is TRBJ2-1, the V gene TRBV4-3, with D perhaps assigned TRBD1 or TRBD2 (5 bases each). Germline CDR1 and CDR2: LGHNA and YSLEER. The CDR3 contains 13 residues. V lost 5 bases to trimming and J lost 7 bases, with 12 bases between them. CDR3 nucleotides: TGCGCCAGCAGCTACGCCAGGGAGAATGAGCAGTTCTTC. It is translated as CASSYARENEQFF.

Comment on this clone: Other DNA sequences in this sample translate to the same CDR3. The chain has TRBV29-1 and TRBJ2-7; tentatively, D is TRBD1 (6 bases). The CDR3 is 12 residues long. In germline, CDR1 is SQVTM, CDR2 ANQGSEA. V lost 3 bases and J lost 1, with 7 bases in between. The CDR3 DNA follows: TGCAGCGTTGACACAGGGTCCTACGAGCAGTACTTC. Protein: CSVDTGSYEQYF.

The chain has TRBV30 and TRBJ1-4; maybe TRBD1 (6 bases). The CDR3 loop spans 13 amino acids. Germline CDR1 is GTSNPN and CDR2 is SVGIG (reference sequence). The V gene lost 4 bases and the J gene lost 6 bases, with 12 bases spanning the gap. For the CDR3, the DNA is TGTGCCTGGAAGGGGGGGCCGGATGAAAAACTGTTTTTT. It yields the protein CAWKGGPDEKLFF.

The chain recombines TRBV27 with TRBJ1-5; D is ambiguous. V gave up 6 bases and J gave up 3 bases, with 6 bases separating them. Germline loops: CDR1 MNHEY, CDR2 SMNVEV (reference sequence). The CDR3 consists of 12 residues. The DNA of the CDR3 is TGTGCCAGCAGCCCCTCCAATCAGCCCCAGCATTTT. Protein: CASSPSNQPQHF.

This sequence joins TRBV5-1 and TRBJ2-3; 12 nucleotides agree with TRBD2. This CDR3 spans 17 amino acids. The trim removed 0 bases at V and 2 bases at J, leaving 4 bases unmatched. Germline loops: CDR1 SGHRS, CDR2 YFSETQ. DNA for the CDR3: TGCGCCAGCAGCTTGGGGCCTAGCGGGAGGGCCACAGATACGCAGTATTTT. Protein: CASSLGPSGRATDTQYF.

The chain links TRBV19 to TRBJ1-2, with 8 nucleotides matching TRBD1. With V trimmed by 7 bases and J by 2 bases, 6 bases remained unmatched. In germline, CDR1 is LNHDA, CDR2 SQIVND (reference sequence). The CDR3 totals 14 residues. The CDR3 DNA reads TGTGCCAGTAAAACTGACAGGGGAAACTATGGCTACACCTTC. Encoded protein: CASKTDRGNYGYTF.

The CDR3 region has the DNA TGTGCCAGCAGCTACGCGGGCGGGAGCGGTAATGAGCAGTTCTTC. Its translation is CASSYAGGSGNEQFF. This rearrangement joins TRBV7-3 to TRBJ2-1; 7 bases map to TRBD2. The CDR3 length is 15 residues. V dropped 4 bases and J dropped 7; count of bases not matched to a gene: 10. CDR1 is SGHTA, CDR2 FQGTGA, per germline.

This clone was detected a few times. The chain carries TRBV4-3 and TRBJ2-5, with 10 bases that match TRBD2. This CDR3 has 14 amino acids. Looked up from germline, CDR1 is LGHNA and CDR2 is YSLEER. V trimming: 4 bases; J trimming: 5 bases; junction bases outside the gene matches: 4. The DNA for the CDR3 is TGCGCCAGCAGCCTTAGCGGGAGGAAGGAGACCCAGTACTTC. Its protein is CASSLSGRKETQYF.

This clone has just one count. The chain employs TRBV6-5 and TRBJ2-3; no reliable D call. V was cut by 0 bases and J by 4 bases, with 8 bases left in between. This CDR3 region has 14 residues. Germline V gene sequence: CDR1 MNHEY, CDR2 SVGAGI. The CDR3 sequence is CASSYSSGADTQYF. The CDR3 nucleotides are TGTGCCAGCAGTTACTCTTCGGGCGCAGATACGCAGTATTTT.

V usage is TRBV5-6 and J usage is TRBJ1-1, with D perhaps TRBD1 (5 bases). Germline V gives CDR1 SGHDT, CDR2 YYEEEE. Trimming took 5 bases from V and 5 from J, leaving 10 bases between them. The CDR3 consists of 12 residues. The CDR3 nucleotides read TGTGCCAGCAGTCAGGGATTTACTGAAGCTTTCTTT. This gives the protein CASSQGFTEAFF.

The rearrangement uses TRBV4-3 and TRBJ2-2; a possible D gene is TRBD1 (6 bases). Germline CDR1 LGHNA, CDR2 YSLEER. Between the trimmed V and J ends, which lost 0 bases and 4 bases, there was a span of 12 bases. The CDR3 has 16 residues. CDR3 in DNA: TGCGCCAGCAGCCAAGATCGGCAGGGGACCACCGGGGAGCTGTTTTTT. It encodes CASSQDRQGTTGELFF.

The chain has TRBV9 and TRBJ2-5; TRBD2 matches 12 bases. Germline CDR1 reads SGDLS; CDR2 reads YYNGEE. The CDR3 spans 17 residues. V lost 3 bases to trimming and J lost 4 bases; unmatched junction nucleotides: 10. DNA for the CDR3: TGTGCCAGCAGCGCTCTAGCGGGAGGGTTTCCAGGAGAGACCCAGTACTTC. Translating it yields CASSALAGGFPGETQYF.

V usage is TRBV6-8 and J usage is TRBJ1-1; D is unclear. The germline gives CDR1 MNHGY, CDR2 SAAAGT. The CDR3 consists of 11 residues. Trimming shortened V by 7 bases and J by 1 base, and 4 bases separated the two germline ends. DNA of the CDR3: TGTGCCAGCACAGGGAACACTGAAGCTTTCTTT. Translating gives CASTGNTEAFF.

The chain employs TRBV4-3 and TRBJ1-1; maybe TRBD1 (6 bases). Germline assignment: CDR1 LGHNA and CDR2 YSLEER. The V end was cut by 1 base, the J end by 4 bases, with 13 bases between. The CDR3 length is 15 residues. CDR3 amino acids: CASSQGPVRGTEAFF. CDR3 DNA sequence: TGCGCCAGCAGCCAAGGACCCGTCAGGGGCACTGAAGCTTTCTTT.

As DNA, the CDR3 is TGTGCCAGCAGCTTGGCGAGGGGGGGCGAGCAGTACTTC. As protein: CASSLARGGEQYF. The J gene is TRBJ2-7, the V gene TRBV5-6; tentative D call: TRBD2 (7 bases). Germline values: CDR1 SGHDT, CDR2 YYEEEE. The CDR3 loop spans 13 amino acids. The V end lost 0 bases, the J end lost 6 bases, and 10 bases lay between the germline ends.

The chain carries TRBV10-3 and TRBJ1-2; D is ambiguous. The germline V gene has CDR1 ENHRY and CDR2 SYGVKD. The V and J ends lost 10 bases and 0 bases respectively, with 9 bases between them. This CDR3 has 12 amino acids. The CDR3 DNA sequence: TGTGCCAGCCAGGCATCTAACTATGGCTACACCTTC. Translated: CASQASNYGYTF.

The gene calls are TRBV28 and TRBJ2-3, with TRBD2 matching over 14 bases. The germline CDR1 and CDR2 sequences are MDHEN and SYDVKM. The CDR3 spans 18 residues. Trimming took 0 bases from V and 3 from J; bases not matched to a gene: 5. DNA for the CDR3: TGTGCCAGCAGTTTATGGGGGACTAGCGGGAGTAGGACAGATACGCAGTATTTT. Translation gives CASSLWGTSGSRTDTQYF.

This sequence joins TRBV9 and TRBJ2-3; D gene unclear. Germline CDR1 and CDR2: SGDLS and YYNGEE. V was clipped by 1 base and J by 0 bases, with 9 bases between them. The CDR3 has 15 amino acids. The CDR3 is CASSVSRVSTDTQYF. The CDR3 region has the DNA TGTGCCAGCAGCGTATCACGGGTTAGCACAGATACGCAGTATTTT. Complete variable domain (other parts from reference TRBV9 and TRBJ2-3): DSGVTQTPKHLITATGQRVTLRCSPRSGDLSVYWYQQSLDQGLQFLIQYYNGEERAKGNILERFSAQQFPDLHSELNLSSLELGDSALYFCASSVSRVSTDTQYFGPGTRLTVL.

There are a few counts of this clone. The J gene is TRBJ2-7, the V gene TRBV4-1, with TRBD2 identical over 8 bases. J was trimmed by 3 bases and V by 1 base; bases with no gene match: 5. CDR1 and CDR2 from the germline V gene are MGHRA and YSYEKL. The CDR3 loop spans 15 amino acids. The CDR3 here is CASSQARTSFYEQYF. CDR3 DNA sequence: TGCGCCAGCAGCCAAGCTAGGACTAGCTTCTACGAGCAGTACTTC.

This rearrangement joins TRBV29-1 to TRBJ2-7; 11 nucleotides match TRBD1. Per germline, CDR1 SQVTM and CDR2 ANQGSEA. V gave up 8 bases and J gave up 6 bases; unmatched junction bases: 9. This CDR3 comprises 13 residues. CDR3 DNA: TGCAGCACATCCGGGACAGGGGGAGGCGAGCAGTACTTC. Translated: CSTSGTGGGEQYF.

This clone is classed as medium-sized (0.01 to 0.1%). The chain employs TRBV7-8 and TRBJ2-7; D gene uncertain. Trimming cost V 2 bases and J 6 bases, with 8 bases left between them. The germline V gene encodes CDR1 SGHVS and CDR2 FQNEAQ. CDR3 length: 12 amino acids. CDR3 in DNA: TGTGCCAGCAGCTTACTCAGACCCGAGCAGTACTTC. Encoded protein: CASSLLRPEQYF.

The chain links TRBV19 to TRBJ2-1; D remains ambiguous. There are 16 residues in the CDR3. Trimming cost V 3 bases and J 0 bases, with 12 bases left between them. Germline V gene sequence: CDR1 LNHDA, CDR2 SQIVND (reference sequence). CDR3 sequence (DNA): TGTGCCAGTAGTATTTTAGGGCATTCCTCCTACAATGAGCAGTTCTTC. Amino acids: CASSILGHSSYNEQFF.